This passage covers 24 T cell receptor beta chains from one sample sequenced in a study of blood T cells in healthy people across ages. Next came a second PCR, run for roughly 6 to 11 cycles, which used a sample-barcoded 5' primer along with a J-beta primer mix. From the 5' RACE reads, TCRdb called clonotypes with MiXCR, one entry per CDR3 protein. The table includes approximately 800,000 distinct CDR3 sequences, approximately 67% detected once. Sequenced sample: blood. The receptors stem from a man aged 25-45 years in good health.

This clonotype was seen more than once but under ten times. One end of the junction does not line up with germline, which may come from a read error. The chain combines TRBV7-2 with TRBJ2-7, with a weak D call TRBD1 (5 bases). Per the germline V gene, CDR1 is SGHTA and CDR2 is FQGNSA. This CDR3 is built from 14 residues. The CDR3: CASSSEGASYEQYF. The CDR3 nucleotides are TGTGCTAGCAGCTCTGAAGGGGCTTCCTACGAGCAGTACTTC.

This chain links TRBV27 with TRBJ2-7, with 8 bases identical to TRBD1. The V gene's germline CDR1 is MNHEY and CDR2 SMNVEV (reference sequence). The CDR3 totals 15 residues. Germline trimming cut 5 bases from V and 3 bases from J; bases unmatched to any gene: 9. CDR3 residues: CASSTAGTGFYEQYF. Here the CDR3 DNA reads TGTGCCAGCAGTACCGCCGGGACAGGATTCTACGAGCAGTACTTC.

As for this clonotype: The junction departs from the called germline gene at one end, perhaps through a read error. CDR3 loop: CSARGVGVPYDYTF. In DNA, the CDR3 is TGCAGTGCTAGAGGGGTCGGGGTCCCCTATGACTACACCTTC. The chain is built from TRBV20-1 and TRBJ1-2; D unclear. CDR3 length: 14 residues. In germline, CDR1 is DFQATT, CDR2 SNEGSKA (reference sequence).

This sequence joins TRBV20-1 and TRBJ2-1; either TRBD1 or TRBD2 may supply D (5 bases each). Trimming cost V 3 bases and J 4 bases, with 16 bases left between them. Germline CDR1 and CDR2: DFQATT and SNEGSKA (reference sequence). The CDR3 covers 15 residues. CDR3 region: CSASRTGGRYNEQFF. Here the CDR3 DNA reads TGCAGTGCTAGCCGGACTGGGGGAAGGTACAATGAGCAGTTCTTC.

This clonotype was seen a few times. Written as DNA, the CDR3 is TGCGCCAGCAGCTTGGTCACGAACAATGAGCAGTTCTTC. It yields the protein CASSLVTNNEQFF. The chain recombines TRBV5-1 with TRBJ2-1; no definite D call. V dropped 0 bases and J dropped 5 bases, with 6 bases sitting between them. Germline loops: CDR1 SGHRS, CDR2 YFSETQ. The CDR3 length is 13 residues. The full variable domain, in which reference TRBV5-1 and TRBJ2-1 provide the parts outside the CDR3, is KAGVTQTPRYLIKTRGQQVTLSCSPISGHRSVSWYQQTPGQGLQFLFEYFSETQRNKGNFPGRFSGRQFSNSRSEMNVSTLELGDSALYLCASSLVTNNEQFFGPGTRLTVL.

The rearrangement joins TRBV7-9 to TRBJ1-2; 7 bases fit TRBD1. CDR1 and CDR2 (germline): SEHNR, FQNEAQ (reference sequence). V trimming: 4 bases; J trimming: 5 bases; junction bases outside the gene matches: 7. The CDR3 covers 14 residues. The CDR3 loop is CASSSDRKPYGYTF. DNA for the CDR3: TGTGCCAGCAGCTCGGACAGGAAGCCTTATGGCTACACCTTC.

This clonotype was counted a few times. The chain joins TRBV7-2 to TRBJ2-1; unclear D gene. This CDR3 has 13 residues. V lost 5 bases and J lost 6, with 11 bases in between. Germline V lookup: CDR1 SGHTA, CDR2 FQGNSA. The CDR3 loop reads CASSAERFNEQFF. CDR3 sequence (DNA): TGTGCCAGCAGCGCCGAAAGGTTCAATGAGCAGTTCTTC.

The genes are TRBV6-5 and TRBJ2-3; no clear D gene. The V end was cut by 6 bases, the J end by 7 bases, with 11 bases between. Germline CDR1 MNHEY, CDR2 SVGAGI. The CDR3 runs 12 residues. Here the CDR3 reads CASRAGRYTQYF. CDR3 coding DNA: TGTGCCAGCAGGGCCGGAAGATATACGCAGTATTTT.

CDR3: CASGAPGGYEQYF. The CDR3 bases are TGTGCCAGCGGCGCCCCGGGAGGCTACGAGCAGTACTTC. The chain couples TRBV12-3 or TRBV12-4 to TRBJ2-5, with 7 bases matching TRBD2. The J call may not be correct, given that the DNA end is closer to TRBJ2-7. The CDR3 spans 13 residues.

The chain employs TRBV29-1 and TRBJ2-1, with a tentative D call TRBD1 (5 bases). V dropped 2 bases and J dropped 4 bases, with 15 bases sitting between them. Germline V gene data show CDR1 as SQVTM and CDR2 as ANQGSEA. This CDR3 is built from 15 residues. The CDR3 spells CSVELPQGVYNEQFF. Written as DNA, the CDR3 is TGCAGCGTTGAACTTCCCCAGGGCGTTTACAATGAGCAGTTCTTC.

The CDR3 here is CASSRSGGYYNEQFF. The CDR3 DNA follows: TGTGCCAGCAGCCGGAGCGGGGGCTACTACAATGAGCAGTTCTTC. The chain has TRBV6-5 and TRBJ2-1; TRBD2 agrees at 8 bases. After removal of 6 bases from V and 3 bases from J, the junction contained 7 bases not matched to a gene. Germline V gives CDR1 MNHEY, CDR2 SVGAGI. The CDR3 length is 15 residues.

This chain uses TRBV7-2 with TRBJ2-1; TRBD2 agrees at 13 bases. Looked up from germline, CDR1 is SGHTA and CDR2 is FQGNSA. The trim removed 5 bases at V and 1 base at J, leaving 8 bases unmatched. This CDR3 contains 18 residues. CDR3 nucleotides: TGTGCCAGCAGCCAAGGACTAGCGGGGGAGATATCCTACAATGAGCAGTTCTTC. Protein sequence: CASSQGLAGEISYNEQFF.

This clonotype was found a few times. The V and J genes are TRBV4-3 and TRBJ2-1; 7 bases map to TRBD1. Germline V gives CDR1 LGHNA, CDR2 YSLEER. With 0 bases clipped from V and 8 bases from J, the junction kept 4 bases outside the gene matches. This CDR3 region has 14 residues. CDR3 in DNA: TGCGCCAGCAGCCAAGATCTTAGGGGGCATGAGCAGTTCTTC. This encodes CASSQDLRGHEQFF.

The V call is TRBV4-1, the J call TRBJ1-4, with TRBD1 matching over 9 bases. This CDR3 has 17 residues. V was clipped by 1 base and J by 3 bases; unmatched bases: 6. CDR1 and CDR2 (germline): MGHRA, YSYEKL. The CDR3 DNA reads TGCGCCAGCAGCCAAGGGTACAGGGGGCTTTCTAATGAAAAACTGTTTTTT. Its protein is CASSQGYRGLSNEKLFF.

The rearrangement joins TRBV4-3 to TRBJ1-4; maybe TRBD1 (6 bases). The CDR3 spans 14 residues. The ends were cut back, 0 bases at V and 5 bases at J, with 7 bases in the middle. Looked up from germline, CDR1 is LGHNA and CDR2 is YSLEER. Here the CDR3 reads CASSQDDRNEKLFF. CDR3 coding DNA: TGCGCCAGCAGCCAAGACGACAGGAATGAAAAACTGTTTTTT.

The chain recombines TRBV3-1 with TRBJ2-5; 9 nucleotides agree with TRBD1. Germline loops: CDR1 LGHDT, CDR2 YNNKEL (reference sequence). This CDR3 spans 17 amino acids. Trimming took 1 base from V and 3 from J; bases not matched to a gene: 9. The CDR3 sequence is CASSQGQGVNREETQYF. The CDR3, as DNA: TGTGCCAGCAGCCAAGGACAGGGGGTTAACCGGGAAGAGACCCAGTACTTC.

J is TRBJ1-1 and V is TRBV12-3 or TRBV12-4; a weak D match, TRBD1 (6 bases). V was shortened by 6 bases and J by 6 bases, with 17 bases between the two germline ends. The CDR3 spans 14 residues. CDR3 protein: CASRKTGASAEAFF. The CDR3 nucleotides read TGTGCCAGCAGGAAGACAGGTGCTTCCGCTGAAGCTTTCTTT.

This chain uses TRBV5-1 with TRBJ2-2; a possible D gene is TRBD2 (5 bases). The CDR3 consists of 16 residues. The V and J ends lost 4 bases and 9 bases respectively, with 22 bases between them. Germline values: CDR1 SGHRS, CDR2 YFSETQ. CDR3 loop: CASSHESTLGARELFF. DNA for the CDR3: TGCGCCAGCAGCCACGAGTCGACGTTGGGAGCCAGGGAGCTGTTTTTT.

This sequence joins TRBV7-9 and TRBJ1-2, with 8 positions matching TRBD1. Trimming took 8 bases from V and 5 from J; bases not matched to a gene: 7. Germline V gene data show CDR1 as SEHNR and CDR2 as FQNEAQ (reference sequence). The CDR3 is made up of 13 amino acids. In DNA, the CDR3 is TGTGCCAGCCGAGGACAGGGTCTGTATGGCTACACCTTC. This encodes CASRGQGLYGYTF.

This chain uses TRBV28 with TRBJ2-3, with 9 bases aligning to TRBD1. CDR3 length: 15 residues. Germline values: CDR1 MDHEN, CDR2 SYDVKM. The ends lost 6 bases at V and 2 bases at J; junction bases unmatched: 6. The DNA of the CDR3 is TGTGCCAGCAGGCCAGGGGACAGGGACACAGATACGCAGTATTTT. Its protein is CASRPGDRDTDTQYF. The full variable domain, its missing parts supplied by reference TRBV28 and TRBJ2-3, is DVKVTQSSRYLVKRTGEKVFLECVQDMDHENMFWYRQDPGLGLRLIYFSYDVKMKEKGDIPEGYSVSREKKERFSLILESASTNQTSMYLCASRPGDRDTDTQYFGPGTRLTVL.

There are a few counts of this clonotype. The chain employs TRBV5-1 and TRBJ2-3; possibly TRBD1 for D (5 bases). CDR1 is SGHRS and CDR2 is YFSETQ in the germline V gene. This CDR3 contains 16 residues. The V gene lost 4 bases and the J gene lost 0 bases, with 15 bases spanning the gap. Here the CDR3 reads CASSPTGYTSTDTQYF. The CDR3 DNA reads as TGCGCCAGCAGCCCTACAGGCTATACTAGCACAGATACGCAGTATTTT.

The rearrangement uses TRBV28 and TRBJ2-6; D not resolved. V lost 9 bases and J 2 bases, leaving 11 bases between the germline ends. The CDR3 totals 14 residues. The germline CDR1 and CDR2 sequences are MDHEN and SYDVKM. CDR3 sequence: CASPAATGANVLTF. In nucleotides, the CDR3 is TGTGCCAGTCCCGCGGCGACTGGGGCCAACGTCCTGACTTTC.

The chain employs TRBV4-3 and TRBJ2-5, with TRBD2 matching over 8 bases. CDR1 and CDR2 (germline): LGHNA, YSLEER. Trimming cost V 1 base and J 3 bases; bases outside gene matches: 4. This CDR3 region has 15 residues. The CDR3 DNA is TGCGCCAGCAGCCAAGGACTAGCGAGAAAAGAGACCCAGTACTTC. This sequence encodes CASSQGLARKETQYF.

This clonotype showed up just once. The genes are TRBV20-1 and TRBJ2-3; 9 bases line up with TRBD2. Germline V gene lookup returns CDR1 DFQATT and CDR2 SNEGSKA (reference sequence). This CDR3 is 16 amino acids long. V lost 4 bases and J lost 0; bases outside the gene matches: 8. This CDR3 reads CSAKRAGGFSTDTQYF. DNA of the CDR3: TGCAGTGCTAAGCGAGCGGGGGGTTTTAGCACAGATACGCAGTATTTT.